This T cell receptor beta chain was obtained from a study of T cell responses to AZD1222 COVID-19 vaccine. General observations from the study: It should be noted that donors were predominantly white British and more often female, and clonal diversity was possibly underestimated. Across spike, vaccine-associated CD4 TCRs were found, dominant at 160-218 and 743-854.

TCRdb's table, derived via immunoSEQ multiplex PCR, lists solely in-frame clones and lacks some. The data hold some 140,000 clones, with roughly 90% observed a single time. To note about this clone: Its antigen is unknown.

Per germline, CDR1 WNHNN and CDR2 SYGVQD (reference sequence). The CDR3 extends over 15 amino acids. The ends were cut back, 1 base at V and 3 bases at J, with 13 bases in the middle. The receptor's source is an adult in good health. The chain recombines TRBV10-1 with TRBJ2-7; no clear D gene. Material: peripheral blood, obtained on day 0 of AZD1222 vaccination. The CDR3 loop reads CASSEFKSPFYEQYF. As DNA, the CDR3 is TGCGCCAGCAGTGAGTTCAAATCTCCCTTCTACGAGCAGTACTTC.